This TCR beta chain was retrieved from a study of T cells in Graves' hyperthyroidism and ophthalmopathy. The source material, RNA transcripts, was used to amplify TCR beta CDR3 regions. HTBI primers were employed in a first-round RT-PCR of the TCR CDR3. TCRdb re-derived calls from the multiplex PCR reads in MiXCR, one entry per CDR3 protein. The data contain fewer than 550,000 distinct CDR3 sequences, 15% to 19% of them seen just once; the ten biggest clones take up over 12%. This clonotype was counted many times. Trimming shortened V by 0 bases and J by 0 bases, and 13 bases separated the two germline ends. The length of the CDR3 is 17 residues. CDR1 and CDR2 (germline): LGHDT, YNNKEL (reference sequence). Pregnant or lactating patients were excluded, as were those with uncontrolled infection or other autoimmune disease.

The J gene is TRBJ2-3, the V gene TRBV3-1; the D is unclear. This TCR derives from a woman in her late teens or twenties with Graves' hyperthyroidism. The sequencing input was blood. DNA of the CDR3: TGTGCCAGCAGCCAAGAGGCAGGAAAGGCTAGCACAGATACGCAGTATTTT. Protein: CASSQEAGKASTDTQYF.